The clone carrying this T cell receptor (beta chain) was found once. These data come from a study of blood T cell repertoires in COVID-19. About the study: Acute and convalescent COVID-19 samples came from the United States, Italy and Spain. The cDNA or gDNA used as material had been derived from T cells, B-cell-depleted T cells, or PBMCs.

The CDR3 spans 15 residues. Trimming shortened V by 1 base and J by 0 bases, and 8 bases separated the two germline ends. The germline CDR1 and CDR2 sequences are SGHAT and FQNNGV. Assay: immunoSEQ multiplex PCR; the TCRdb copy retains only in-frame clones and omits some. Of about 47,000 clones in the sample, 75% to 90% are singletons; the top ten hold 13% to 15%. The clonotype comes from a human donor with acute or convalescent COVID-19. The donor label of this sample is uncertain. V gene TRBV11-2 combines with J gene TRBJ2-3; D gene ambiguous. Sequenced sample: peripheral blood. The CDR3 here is CASSLGSVSTDTQYF. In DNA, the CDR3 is TGTGCCAGCAGCTTAGGGTCGGTGAGCACAGATACGCAGTATTTT. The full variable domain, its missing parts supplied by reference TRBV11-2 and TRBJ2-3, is EAGVAQSPRYKIIEKRQSVAFWCNPISGHATLYWYQQILGQGPKLLIQFQNNGVVDDSQLPKDRFSAERLKGVDSTLKIQPAKLEDSAVYLCASSLGSVSTDTQYFGPGTRLTVL.